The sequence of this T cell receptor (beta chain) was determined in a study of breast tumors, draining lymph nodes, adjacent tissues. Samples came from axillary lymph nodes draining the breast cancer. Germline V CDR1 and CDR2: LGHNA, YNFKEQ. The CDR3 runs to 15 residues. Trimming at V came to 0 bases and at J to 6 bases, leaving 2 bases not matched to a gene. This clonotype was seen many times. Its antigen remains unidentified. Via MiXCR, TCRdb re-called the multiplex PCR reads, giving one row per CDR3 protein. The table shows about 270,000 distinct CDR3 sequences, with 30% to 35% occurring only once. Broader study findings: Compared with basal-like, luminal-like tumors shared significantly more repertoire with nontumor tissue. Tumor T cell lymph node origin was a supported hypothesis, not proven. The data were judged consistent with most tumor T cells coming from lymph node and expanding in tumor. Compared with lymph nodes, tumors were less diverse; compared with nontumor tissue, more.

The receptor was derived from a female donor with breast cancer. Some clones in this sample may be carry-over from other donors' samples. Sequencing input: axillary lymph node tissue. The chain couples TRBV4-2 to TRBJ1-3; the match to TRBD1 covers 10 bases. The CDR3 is CASSQDGTGVNTIYF. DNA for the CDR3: TGTGCCAGCAGCCAAGACGGGACAGGGGTAAACACCATATATTTT.